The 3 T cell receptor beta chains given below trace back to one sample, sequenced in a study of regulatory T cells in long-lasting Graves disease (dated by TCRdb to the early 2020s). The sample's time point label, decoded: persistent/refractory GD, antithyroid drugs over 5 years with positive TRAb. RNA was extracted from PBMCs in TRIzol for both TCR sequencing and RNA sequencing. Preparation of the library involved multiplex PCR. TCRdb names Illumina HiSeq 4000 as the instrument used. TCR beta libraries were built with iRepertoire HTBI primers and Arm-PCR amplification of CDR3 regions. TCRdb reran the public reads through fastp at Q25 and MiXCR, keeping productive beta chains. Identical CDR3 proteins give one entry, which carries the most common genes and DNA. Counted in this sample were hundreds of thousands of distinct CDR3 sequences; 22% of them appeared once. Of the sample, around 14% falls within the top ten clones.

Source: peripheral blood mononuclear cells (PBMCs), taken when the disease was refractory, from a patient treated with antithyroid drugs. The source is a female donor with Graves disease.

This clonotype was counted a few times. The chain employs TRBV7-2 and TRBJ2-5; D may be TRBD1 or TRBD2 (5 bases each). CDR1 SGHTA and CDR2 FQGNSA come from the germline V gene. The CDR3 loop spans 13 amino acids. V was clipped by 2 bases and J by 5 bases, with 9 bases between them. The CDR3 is CASSLLRDETQYF. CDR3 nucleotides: TGTGCCAGCAGCTTACTCCGGGACGAGACCCAGTACTTC.

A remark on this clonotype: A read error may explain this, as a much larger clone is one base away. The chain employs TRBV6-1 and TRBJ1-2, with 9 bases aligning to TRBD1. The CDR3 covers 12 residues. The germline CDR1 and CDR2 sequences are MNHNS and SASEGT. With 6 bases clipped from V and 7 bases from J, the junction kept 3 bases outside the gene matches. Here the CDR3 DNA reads TGTGCCAGCAGGACAGGGGGAAGTGGCTACACCTTC. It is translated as CASRTGGSGYTF.

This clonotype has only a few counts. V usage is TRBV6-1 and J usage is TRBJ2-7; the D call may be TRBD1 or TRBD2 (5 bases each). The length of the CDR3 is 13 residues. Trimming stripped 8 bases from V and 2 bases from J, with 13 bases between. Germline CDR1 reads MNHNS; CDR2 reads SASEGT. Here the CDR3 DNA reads TGTGCCAGCTACTTGAGGGGCCCCTACGAGCAGTACTTC. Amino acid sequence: CASYLRGPYEQYF.